In this sample, the clone carrying this TCR beta chain turned up many times. What it binds is not known. The sample is drawn from a study of T cells in Graves' hyperthyroidism and ophthalmopathy. The CDR3 is 16 residues long. Looked up from germline, CDR1 is LNHDA and CDR2 is SQIVND (reference sequence). Trimming at V came to 6 bases and at J to 4 bases, leaving 12 bases not matched to a gene. RNA transcripts served as the template for amplifying TCR beta CDR3 regions. The HTBI set primed first-round TCR CDR3 RT-PCR. TCRdb reprocessed the multiplex PCR reads via MiXCR and lists one record per CDR3 protein. Among approximately 330,000 distinct CDR3 sequences, approximately 13% were seen once, and the ten largest hold 30% to 35%. Broader study findings: Before onset, by a median of around 6.1 months, the model predicted ophthalmopathy.

10 ml fresh peripheral blood yielded the PBMCs. This TCR was sampled from a woman aged 35 to 49 with Graves' ophthalmopathy. The material sequenced was blood. The rearrangement joins TRBV19 to TRBJ2-1, with TRBD2 identical over 7 bases. CDR3 coding DNA: TGTGCCAGTAGACCAGCGGGACTGGGTTATTACAATGAGCAGTTCTTC. Protein sequence: CASRPAGLGYYNEQFF. The full variable domain, in which reference TRBV19 and TRBJ2-1 provide the parts outside the CDR3, is DGGITQSPKYLFRKEGQNVTLSCEQNLNHDAMYWYRQDPGQGLRLIYYSQIVNDFQKGDIAEGYSVSREKKESFPLTVTSAQKNPTAFYLCASRPAGLGYYNEQFFGPGTRLTVL.